What follows are 8 T cell receptor beta chains derived from one specimen sequenced in a study of Ad26.COV2.S vaccination and SARS-CoV-2 variants (dated by TCRdb to the early 2020s). The sample's treatment or condition label, in plain terms: approximately 18 received Ad26.COV2.S at low or high dose, single or two shots; a few received placebo; per-sample allocation not given. Repertoires of vaccine and placebo recipients were sequenced from samples collected on day 63 after the first injection. Receptor amplification or capture employed the immunoSEQ multiplex PCR assay. TCRdb's version of the immuneACCESS table is confined to in-frame rearrangements and falls short of the full clone set. An unresolved V gene accounts for under half of the shortfall where checked; the remainder is of unknown origin. Counted in this sample were some 420,000 clones; roughly 88% of them appeared once. The leading ten clones occupy approximately 4% of the sample.

Material: peripheral blood, obtained in a trial of Ad26.COV2.S vaccine versus placebo. All receptors derive from a person between 18 and 59 years old who received the Ad26.COV2.S COVID-19 vaccine or a placebo.

This clone was seen a few times. The chain carries TRBV28 and TRBJ1-2; no clear D. CDR1 and CDR2 (germline): MDHEN, SYDVKM. The CDR3 is 15 amino acids. V lost 2 bases, J lost 7 bases, and 17 bases lay in between. The CDR3, as DNA: TGTGCCAGCAGTTTAGTTTCAGCTCCCTGGGGTGGCTACACCTTC. The encoded protein is CASSLVSAPWGGYTF.

This chain uses TRBV28 with TRBJ2-1; 8 nucleotides match TRBD1. Trimming removed 6 bases from V and 5 bases from J; junction bases left unmatched: 9. This CDR3 is 15 amino acids long. The germline gives CDR1 MDHEN, CDR2 SYDVKM. The CDR3 DNA follows: TGTGCCAGCAGCTCCGGACAGGGAGTAAACAATGAGCAGTTCTTC. Protein sequence: CASSSGQGVNNEQFF.

The chain links TRBV27 to TRBJ2-7; 9 bases fit TRBD1. This CDR3 has 13 residues. The V and J ends lost 6 bases and 2 bases, in that order; junction bases with no gene match: 2. Germline V lookup: CDR1 MNHEY, CDR2 SMNVEV (reference sequence). The CDR3, as DNA: TGTGCCAGCAGGGGGACAGGGACCTACGAGCAGTACTTC. Its translation: CASRGTGTYEQYF.

This clone has only one observation. The V call is TRBV5-1, the J call TRBJ2-7; tentative D call: TRBD1 (5 bases). CDR1 and CDR2 (germline): SGHRS, YFSETQ. V dropped 0 bases and J dropped 5 bases, with 15 bases sitting between them. This CDR3 contains 15 residues. The CDR3: CASSLGFGARDEQYF. The CDR3, as DNA: TGCGCCAGCAGCTTGGGGTTTGGGGCACGGGACGAGCAGTACTTC.

CDR3 bases: TGTGCCAGCAGTTGGAGGGATGCTGAGCGCCAGCCCCAGCATTTT. Translation: CASSWRDAERQPQHF. The V and J genes are TRBV27 and TRBJ1-5; D unclear. Trimming shortened V by 4 bases and J by 7 bases, and 17 bases separated the two germline ends. Germline loops: CDR1 MNHEY, CDR2 SMNVEV (reference sequence). This CDR3 comprises 15 residues.

This chain uses TRBV30 with TRBJ1-4; the D gene is possibly TRBD1 (5 bases). Germline V gives CDR1 GTSNPN, CDR2 SVGIG (reference sequence). This CDR3 has 14 residues. V gave up 2 bases and J gave up 5 bases, with 12 bases separating them. In nucleotides, the CDR3 is TGTGCCTGGAGTCGACGGGGACCCAATGAAAAACTGTTTTTT. The encoded protein is CAWSRRGPNEKLFF. Together with reference TRBV30 and TRBJ1-4, the CDR3 gives the full variable domain: SQTIHQWPATLVQPVGSPLSLECTVEGTSNPNLYWYRQAAGRGLQLLFYSVGIGQISSEVPQNLSASRPQDRQFILSSKKLLLSDSGFYLCAWSRRGPNEKLFFGSGTQLSVL.

This clone was seen a single time. The chain has TRBV18 and TRBJ1-2; perhaps TRBD1 as D (5 bases). From germline, CDR1 is KGHSH and CDR2 LQKENI. Trimming cost V 3 bases and J 8 bases, with 13 bases left between them. The CDR3 spans 13 residues. CDR3 DNA sequence: TGTGCCAGCTCACCGGCCCCAGGGAACGGCTACACCTTC. Encoded protein: CASSPAPGNGYTF.

This chain joins TRBV6-2 or TRBV6-3 and TRBJ2-7; no firm D call. The V gene's germline CDR1 is MNHEY and CDR2 SVGEGT. The V and J ends lost 3 bases and 2 bases respectively, with 8 bases between them. The CDR3 length is 13 residues. Here the CDR3 reads CASSYTGPYEQYF. In nucleotides, the CDR3 is TGTGCCAGCAGTTATACCGGACCCTACGAGCAGTACTTC.